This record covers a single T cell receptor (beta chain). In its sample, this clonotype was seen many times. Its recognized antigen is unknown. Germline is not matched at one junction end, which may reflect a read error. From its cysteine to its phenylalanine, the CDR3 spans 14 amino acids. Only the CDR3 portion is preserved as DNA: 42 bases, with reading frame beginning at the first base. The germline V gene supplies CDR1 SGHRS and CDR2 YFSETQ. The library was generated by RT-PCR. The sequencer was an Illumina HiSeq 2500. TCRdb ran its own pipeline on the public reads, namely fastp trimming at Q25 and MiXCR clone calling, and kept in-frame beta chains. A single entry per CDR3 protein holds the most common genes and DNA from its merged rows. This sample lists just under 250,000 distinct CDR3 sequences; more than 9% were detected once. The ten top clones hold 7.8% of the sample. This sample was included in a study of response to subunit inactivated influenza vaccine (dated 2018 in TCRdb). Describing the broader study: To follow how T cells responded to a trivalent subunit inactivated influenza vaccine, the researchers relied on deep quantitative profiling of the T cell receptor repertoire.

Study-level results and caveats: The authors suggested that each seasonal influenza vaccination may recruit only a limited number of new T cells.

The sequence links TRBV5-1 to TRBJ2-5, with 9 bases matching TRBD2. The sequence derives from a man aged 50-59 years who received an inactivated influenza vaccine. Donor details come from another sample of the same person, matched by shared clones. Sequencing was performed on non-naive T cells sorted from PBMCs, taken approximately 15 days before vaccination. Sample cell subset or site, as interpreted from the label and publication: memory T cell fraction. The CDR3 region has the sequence CASSLLAGQETQYF. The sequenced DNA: TGTGCCAGCAGCCTTCTAGCGGGGCAAGAGACCCAGTACTTC. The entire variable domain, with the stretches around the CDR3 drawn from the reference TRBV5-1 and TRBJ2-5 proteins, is KAGVTQTPRYLIKTRGQQVTLSCSPISGHRSVSWYQQTPGQGLQFLFEYFSETQRNKGNFPGRFSGRQFSNSRSEMNVSTLELGDSALYLCASSLLAGQETQYFGPGTRLLVL.